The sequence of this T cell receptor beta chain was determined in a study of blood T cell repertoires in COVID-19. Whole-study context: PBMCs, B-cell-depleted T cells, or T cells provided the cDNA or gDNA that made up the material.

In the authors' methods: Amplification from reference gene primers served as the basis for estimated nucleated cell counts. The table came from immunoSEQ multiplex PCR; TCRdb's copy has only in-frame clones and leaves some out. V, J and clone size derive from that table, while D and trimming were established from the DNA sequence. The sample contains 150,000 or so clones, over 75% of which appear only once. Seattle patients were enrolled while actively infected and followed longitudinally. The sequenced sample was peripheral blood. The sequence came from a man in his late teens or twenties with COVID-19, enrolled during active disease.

The CDR3 reads CASSPGTSVQQETQYF. The DNA of the CDR3 is TGTGCCAGCAGCCCCGGGACTAGCGTCCAGCAAGAGACCCAGTACTTC. The gene calls are TRBV27 and TRBJ2-5, with 10 nucleotides matching TRBD2. The CDR3 extends over 16 amino acids. The V and J ends lost 6 bases and 2 bases, in that order; junction bases with no gene match: 9. Germline V gene lookup returns CDR1 MNHEY and CDR2 SMNVEV (reference sequence).